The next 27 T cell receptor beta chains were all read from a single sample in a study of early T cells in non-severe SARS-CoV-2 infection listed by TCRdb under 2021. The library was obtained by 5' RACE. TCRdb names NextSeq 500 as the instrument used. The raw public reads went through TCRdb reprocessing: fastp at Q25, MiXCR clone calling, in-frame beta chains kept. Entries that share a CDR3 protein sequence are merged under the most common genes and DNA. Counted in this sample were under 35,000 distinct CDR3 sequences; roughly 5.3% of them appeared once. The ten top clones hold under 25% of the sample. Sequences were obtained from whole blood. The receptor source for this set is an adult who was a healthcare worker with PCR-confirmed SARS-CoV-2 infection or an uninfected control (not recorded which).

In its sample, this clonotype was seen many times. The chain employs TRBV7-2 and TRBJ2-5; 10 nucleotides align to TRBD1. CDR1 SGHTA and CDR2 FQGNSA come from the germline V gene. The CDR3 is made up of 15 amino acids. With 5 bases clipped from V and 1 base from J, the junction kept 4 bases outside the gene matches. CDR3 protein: CASSRGTGAQETQYF. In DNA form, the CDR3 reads TGTGCCAGCAGCCGCGGGACAGGGGCCCAAGAGACCCAGTACTTC.

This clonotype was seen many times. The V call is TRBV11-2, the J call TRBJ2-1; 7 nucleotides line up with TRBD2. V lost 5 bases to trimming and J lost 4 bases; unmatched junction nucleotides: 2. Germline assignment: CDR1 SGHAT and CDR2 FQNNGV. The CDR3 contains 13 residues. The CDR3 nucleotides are TGTGCCAGCAGCACGGGACTATACAATGAGCAGTTCTTC. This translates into CASSTGLYNEQFF.

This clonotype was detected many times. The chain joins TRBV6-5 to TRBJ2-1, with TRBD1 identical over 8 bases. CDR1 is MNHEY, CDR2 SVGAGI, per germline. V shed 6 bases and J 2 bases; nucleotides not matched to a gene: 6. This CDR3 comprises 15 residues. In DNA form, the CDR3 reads TGTGCCAGCAGCCCCGGGACAGGAACCTACAATGAGCAGTTCTTC. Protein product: CASSPGTGTYNEQFF.

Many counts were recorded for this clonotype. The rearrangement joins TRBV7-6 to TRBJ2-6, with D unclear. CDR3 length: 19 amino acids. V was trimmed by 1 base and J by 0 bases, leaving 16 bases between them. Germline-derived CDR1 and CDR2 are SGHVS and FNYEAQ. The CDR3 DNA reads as TGTGCCAGCAGCTTAGTGATGGCTCCCCCGGACTCTGGGGCCAACGTCCTGACTTTC. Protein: CASSLVMAPPDSGANVLTF.

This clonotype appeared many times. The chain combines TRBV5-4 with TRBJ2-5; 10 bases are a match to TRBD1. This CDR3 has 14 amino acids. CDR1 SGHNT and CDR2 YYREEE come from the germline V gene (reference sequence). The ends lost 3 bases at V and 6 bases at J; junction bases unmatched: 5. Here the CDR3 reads CASSSDRGLKTQYF. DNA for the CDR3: TGTGCCAGCAGCTCCGACAGGGGGCTTAAGACCCAGTACTTC.

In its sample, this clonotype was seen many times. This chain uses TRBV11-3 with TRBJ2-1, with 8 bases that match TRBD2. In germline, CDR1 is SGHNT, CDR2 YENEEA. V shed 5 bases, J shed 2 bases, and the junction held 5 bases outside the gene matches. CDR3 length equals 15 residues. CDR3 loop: CASSTGGATYNEQFF. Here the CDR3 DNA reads TGTGCCAGCAGCACCGGGGGGGCCACCTACAATGAGCAGTTCTTC.

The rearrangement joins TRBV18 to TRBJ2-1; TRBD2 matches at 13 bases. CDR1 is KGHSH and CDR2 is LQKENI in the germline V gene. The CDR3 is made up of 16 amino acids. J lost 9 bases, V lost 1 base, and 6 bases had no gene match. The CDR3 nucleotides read TGTGCCAGCTCACCACAAGGGACTAGCGGGGTTACTGAGCAGTTCTTC. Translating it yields CASSPQGTSGVTEQFF.

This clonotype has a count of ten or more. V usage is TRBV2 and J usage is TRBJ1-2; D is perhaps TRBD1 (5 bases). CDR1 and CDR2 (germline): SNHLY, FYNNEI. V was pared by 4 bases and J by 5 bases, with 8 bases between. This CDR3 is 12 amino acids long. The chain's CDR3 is CASSASGYGYTF. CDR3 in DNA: TGTGCCAGCAGTGCTTCAGGGTATGGCTACACCTTC.

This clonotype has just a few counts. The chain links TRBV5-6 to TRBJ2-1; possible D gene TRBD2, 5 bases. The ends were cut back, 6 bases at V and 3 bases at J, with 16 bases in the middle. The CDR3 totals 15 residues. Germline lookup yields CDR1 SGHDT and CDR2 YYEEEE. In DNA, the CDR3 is TGTGCCAGCACCACGGCGGCGGGCTTCTACAATGAGCAGTTCTTC. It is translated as CASTTAAGFYNEQFF.

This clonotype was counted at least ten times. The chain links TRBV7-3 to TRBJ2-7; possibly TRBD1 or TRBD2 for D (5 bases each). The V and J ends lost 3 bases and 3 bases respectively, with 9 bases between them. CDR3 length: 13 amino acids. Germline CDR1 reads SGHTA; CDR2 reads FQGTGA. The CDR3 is CASSFGTNYEQYF. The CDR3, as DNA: TGTGCCAGCAGCTTCGGGACCAACTACGAGCAGTACTTC. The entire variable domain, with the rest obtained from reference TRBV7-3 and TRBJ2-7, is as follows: GAGVSQTPSNKVTEKGKYVELRCDPISGHTALYWYRQSLGQGPEFLIYFQGTGAADDSGLPNDRFFAVRPEGSVSTLKIQRTERGDSAVYLCASSFGTNYEQYFGPGTRLTVT.

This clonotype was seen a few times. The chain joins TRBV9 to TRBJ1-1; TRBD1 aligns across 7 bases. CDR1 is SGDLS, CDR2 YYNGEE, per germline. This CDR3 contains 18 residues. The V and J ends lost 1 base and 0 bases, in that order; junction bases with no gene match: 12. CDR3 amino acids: CASSVLPGQFQLNTEAFF. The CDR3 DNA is TGTGCCAGCAGCGTATTACCGGGACAGTTTCAGCTGAACACTGAAGCTTTCTTT.

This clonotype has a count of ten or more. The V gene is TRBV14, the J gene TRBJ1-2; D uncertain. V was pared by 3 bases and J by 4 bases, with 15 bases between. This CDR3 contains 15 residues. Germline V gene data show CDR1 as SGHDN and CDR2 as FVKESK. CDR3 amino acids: CASSQGLGSGYGYTF. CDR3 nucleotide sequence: TGTGCCAGCAGCCAGGGCTTAGGCTCCGGCTATGGCTACACCTTC.

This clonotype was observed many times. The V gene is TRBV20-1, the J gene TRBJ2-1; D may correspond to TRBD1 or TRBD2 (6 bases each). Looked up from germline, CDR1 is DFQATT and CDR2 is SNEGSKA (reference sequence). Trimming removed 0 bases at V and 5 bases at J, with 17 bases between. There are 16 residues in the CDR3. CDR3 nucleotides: TGCAGTGCTAGAGAAGCGGGCCAGGGGTGGCACAATGAGCAGTTCTTC. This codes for CSAREAGQGWHNEQFF.

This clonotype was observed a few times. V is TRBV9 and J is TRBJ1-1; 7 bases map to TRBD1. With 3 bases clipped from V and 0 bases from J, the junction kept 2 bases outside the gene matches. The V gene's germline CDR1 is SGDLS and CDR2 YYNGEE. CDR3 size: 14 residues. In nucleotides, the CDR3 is TGTGCCAGCAGCGCGGGACAGATGAACACTGAAGCTTTCTTT. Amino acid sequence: CASSAGQMNTEAFF.

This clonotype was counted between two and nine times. Here the CDR3 reads CASSLIRWGTEAFF. The CDR3 DNA follows: TGTGCCAGCAGCTTAATACGGTGGGGCACTGAAGCTTTCTTT. The chain has TRBV11-2 and TRBJ1-1; D is uncertain. The CDR3 runs 14 residues. Trimming pared 2 bases from V and 4 bases from J, leaving 11 bases between. Germline V gene lookup returns CDR1 SGHAT and CDR2 FQNNGV.

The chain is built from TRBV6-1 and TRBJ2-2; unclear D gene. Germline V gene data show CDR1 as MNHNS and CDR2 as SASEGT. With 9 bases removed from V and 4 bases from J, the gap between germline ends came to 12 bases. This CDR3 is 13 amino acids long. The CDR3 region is CASRTALTGELFF. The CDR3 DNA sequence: TGTGCCAGTAGGACGGCCCTCACCGGGGAGCTGTTTTTT.

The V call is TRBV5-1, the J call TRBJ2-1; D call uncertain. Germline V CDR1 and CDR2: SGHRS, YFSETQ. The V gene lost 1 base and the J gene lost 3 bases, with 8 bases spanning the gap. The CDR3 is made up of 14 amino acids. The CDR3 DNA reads TGCGCCAGCAGCTTGTCCACACACTACAATGAGCAGTTCTTC. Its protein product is CASSLSTHYNEQFF.

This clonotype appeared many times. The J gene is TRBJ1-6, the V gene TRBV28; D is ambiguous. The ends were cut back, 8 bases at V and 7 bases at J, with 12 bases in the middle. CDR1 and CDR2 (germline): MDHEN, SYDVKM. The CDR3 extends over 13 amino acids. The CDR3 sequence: CASRPAINSPLHF. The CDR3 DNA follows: TGTGCCAGCCGACCAGCCATAAATTCACCCCTCCACTTT.

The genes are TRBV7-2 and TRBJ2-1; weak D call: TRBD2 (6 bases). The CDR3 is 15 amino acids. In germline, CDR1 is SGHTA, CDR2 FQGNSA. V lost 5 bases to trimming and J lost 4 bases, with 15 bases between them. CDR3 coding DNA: TGTGCCAGCAGCCCACGGGACTGGGGTTACAATGAGCAGTTCTTC. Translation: CASSPRDWGYNEQFF. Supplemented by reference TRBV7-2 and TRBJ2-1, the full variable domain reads GAGVSQSPSNKVTEKGKDVELRCDPISGHTALYWYRQSLGQGLEFLIYFQGNSAPDKSGLPSDRFSAERTGGSVSTLTIQRTQQEDSAVYLCASSPRDWGYNEQFFGPGTRLTVL.

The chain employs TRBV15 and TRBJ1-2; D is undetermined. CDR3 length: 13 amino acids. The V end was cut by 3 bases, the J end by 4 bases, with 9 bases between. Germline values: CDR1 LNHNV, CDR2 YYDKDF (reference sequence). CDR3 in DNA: TGTGCCACCAGCAGTGTGGGCGGCTATGGCTACACCTTC. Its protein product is CATSSVGGYGYTF.

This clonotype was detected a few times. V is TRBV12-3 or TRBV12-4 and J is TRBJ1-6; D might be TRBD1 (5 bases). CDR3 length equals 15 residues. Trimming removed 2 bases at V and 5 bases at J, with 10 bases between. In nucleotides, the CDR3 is TGTGCCAGCAGTTTACGGCAGGGAAATAATTCACCCCTCCACTTT. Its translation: CASSLRQGNNSPLHF.

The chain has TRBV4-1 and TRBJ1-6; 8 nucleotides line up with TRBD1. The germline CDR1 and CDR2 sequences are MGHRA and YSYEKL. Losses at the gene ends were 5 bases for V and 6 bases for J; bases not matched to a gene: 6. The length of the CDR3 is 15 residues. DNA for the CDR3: TGCGCCAGCAGCACAGGGGGGCTCATTAATTCACCCCTCCACTTT. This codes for CASSTGGLINSPLHF.

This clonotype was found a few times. This CDR3 is CASSQRTGQGAREQYF. In DNA form, the CDR3 reads TGTGCCAGCAGTCAGCGAACGGGACAGGGGGCGCGGGAGCAGTACTTC. The rearrangement joins TRBV28 to TRBJ2-7; TRBD1 aligns across 12 bases. V was pared by 5 bases and J by 7 bases, with 12 bases of the junction left unmatched. Germline assignment: CDR1 MDHEN and CDR2 SYDVKM. The length of the CDR3 is 16 residues.

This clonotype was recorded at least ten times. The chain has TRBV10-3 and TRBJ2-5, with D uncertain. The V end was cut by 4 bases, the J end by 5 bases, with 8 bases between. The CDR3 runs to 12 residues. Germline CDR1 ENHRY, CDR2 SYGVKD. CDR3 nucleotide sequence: TGTGCCATCAGTGGGGATGGGGAGACCCAGTACTTC. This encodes CAISGDGETQYF.

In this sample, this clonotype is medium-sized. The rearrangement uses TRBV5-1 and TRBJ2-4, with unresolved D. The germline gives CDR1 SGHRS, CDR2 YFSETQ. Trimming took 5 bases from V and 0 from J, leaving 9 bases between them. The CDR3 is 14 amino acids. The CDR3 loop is CASRVDLAKNIQYF. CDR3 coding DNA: TGCGCCAGCAGAGTCGATCTAGCCAAAAACATTCAGTACTTC.

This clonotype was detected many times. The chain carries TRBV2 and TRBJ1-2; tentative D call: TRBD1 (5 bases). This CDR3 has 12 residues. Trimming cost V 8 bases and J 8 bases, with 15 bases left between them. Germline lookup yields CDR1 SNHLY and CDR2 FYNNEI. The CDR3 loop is CASRSQGGGYTF. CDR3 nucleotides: TGTGCCAGCCGCAGCCAGGGAGGGGGCTACACCTTC.

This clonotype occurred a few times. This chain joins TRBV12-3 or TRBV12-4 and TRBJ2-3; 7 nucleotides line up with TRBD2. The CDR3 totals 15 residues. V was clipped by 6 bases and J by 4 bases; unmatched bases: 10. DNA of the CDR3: TGTGCCAGCAGCTTCCGAATAGGGAGGGCAGATACGCAGTATTTT. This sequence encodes CASSFRIGRADTQYF.